The 9 T cell receptor beta chains given below trace back to one sample, sequenced in a study of T cell responses to AZD1222 COVID-19 vaccine. Assay used: immunoSEQ multiplex PCR; TCRdb lists only in-frame clones, some missing. The sample has roughly 120,000 clones; roughly 88% are singletons. Sequencing was performed on peripheral blood, taken 28 days after the second AZD1222 dose. The source is an adult who received the AZD1222 COVID-19 vaccine.

The rearrangement links TRBV9 to TRBJ2-1; no firm D call. CDR3 length: 16 amino acids. Germline CDR1 reads SGDLS; CDR2 reads YYNGEE. Trimming left V 1 base short and J 6 bases short, with 17 bases between. CDR3 in DNA: TGTGCCAGCAGCGTAACGGGCCGCTCTAATCTCAATGAGCAGTTCTTC. Translating it yields CASSVTGRSNLNEQFF.

This chain links TRBV3-1 (or the pseudogene TRBV3-2) with TRBJ1-6, with D possibly being TRBD1 (6 bases). CDR3 size: 14 residues. Trimming shortened V by 1 base and J by 8 bases, and 9 bases separated the two germline ends. Germline V CDR1 and CDR2: LGHDT, YNNKEL (reference sequence). DNA of the CDR3: TGTGCCAGCAGCCAAGCCAACAGGGATTCACCCCTCCACTTT. It codes for CASSQANRDSPLHF.

This chain uses TRBV6-1 with TRBJ1-3; no clear D gene. Germline V gives CDR1 MNHNS, CDR2 SASEGT. CDR3 length: 15 residues. V was pared by 3 bases and J by 0 bases, with 9 bases between. This chain's CDR3 is CASSDRESSGNTIYF. The CDR3 nucleotides read TGTGCCAGCAGTGATCGGGAGAGCTCTGGAAACACCATATATTTT.

This clone has only a few counts. This sequence joins TRBV21-1 and TRBJ1-6. TRBV21-1 is marked as a pseudogene. This CDR3 comprises 15 residues. CDR3 in DNA: TGTGCCAGCAGCAACCCGGTTAGGCCCAATTCACCCCTCCACTTT. This gives the protein CASSNPVRPNSPLHF.

The chain has TRBV5-4 and TRBJ1-4, with 7 nucleotides matching TRBD1. Trimming cost V 4 bases and J 2 bases; bases outside gene matches: 5. The CDR3 is 15 residues long. The germline V gene has CDR1 SGHNT and CDR2 YYREEE (reference sequence). The DNA of the CDR3 is TGTGCCAGCAGCGCAGGGGGTACGACTAATGAAAAACTGTTTTTT. Its translation: CASSAGGTTNEKLFF.

The V gene is TRBV3-1 (or the pseudogene TRBV3-2), the J gene TRBJ2-2; 8 nucleotides match TRBD1. Germline lookup yields CDR1 LGHDT and CDR2 YNNKEL (reference sequence). With V trimmed by 4 bases and J by 0 bases, 4 bases remained unmatched. The CDR3 has 16 residues. CDR3 in DNA: TGTGCCAGCAGCCGGATGGACAGGGCGAACACCGGGGAGCTGTTTTTT. Amino acids: CASSRMDRANTGELFF.

V and J are TRBV19 and TRBJ1-3; D uncertain. CDR1 and CDR2 (germline): LNHDA, SQIVND (reference sequence). This CDR3 contains 15 residues. V was clipped by 0 bases and J by 3 bases, with 9 bases between them. CDR3 protein: CASSIEETIGNTIYF. The CDR3 DNA reads TGTGCCAGTAGTATAGAAGAGACCATTGGAAACACCATATATTTT.

This sequence joins TRBV28 and TRBJ1-2; 9 nucleotides match TRBD1. The CDR3 is 16 residues long. CDR1 is MDHEN, CDR2 SYDVKM, per germline. Trimming took 7 bases from V and 4 from J; bases not matched to a gene: 13. The CDR3 region is CASIVTGGIQGYGYTF. CDR3 DNA: TGTGCCAGCATAGTTACAGGGGGCATTCAGGGCTATGGCTACACCTTC.

The chain links TRBV2 to TRBJ2-1; TRBD1 matches 8 bases. The CDR3 extends over 14 amino acids. Germline trimming cut 8 bases from V and 6 bases from J; bases unmatched to any gene: 9. From germline, CDR1 is SNHLY and CDR2 FYNNEI. The DNA for the CDR3 is TGTGCCAGCGGAGGACAGGGCGGTAGCAATGAGCAGTTCTTC. Residues: CASGGQGGSNEQFF.